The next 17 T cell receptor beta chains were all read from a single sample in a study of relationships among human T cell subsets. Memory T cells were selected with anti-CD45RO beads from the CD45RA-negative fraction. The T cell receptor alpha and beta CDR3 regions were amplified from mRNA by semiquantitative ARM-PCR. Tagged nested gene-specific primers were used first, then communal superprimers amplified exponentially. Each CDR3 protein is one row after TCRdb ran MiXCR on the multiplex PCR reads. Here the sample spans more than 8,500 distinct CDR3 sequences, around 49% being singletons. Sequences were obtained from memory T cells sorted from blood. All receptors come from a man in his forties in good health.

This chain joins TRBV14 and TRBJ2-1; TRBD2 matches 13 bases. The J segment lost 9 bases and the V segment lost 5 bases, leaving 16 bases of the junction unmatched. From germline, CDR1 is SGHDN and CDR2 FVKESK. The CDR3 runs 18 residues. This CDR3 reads CASSLGRLAGGNNGEQFF. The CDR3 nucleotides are TGTGCCAGCAGCTTAGGCCGACTAGCGGGGGGTAATAATGGTGAGCAGTTCTTC.

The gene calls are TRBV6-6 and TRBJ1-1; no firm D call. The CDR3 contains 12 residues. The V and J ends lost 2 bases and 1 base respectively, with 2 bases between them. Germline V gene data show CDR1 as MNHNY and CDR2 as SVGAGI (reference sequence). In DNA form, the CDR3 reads TGTGCCAGCAGTTACCCGAACACTGAAGCTTTCTTT. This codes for CASSYPNTEAFF.

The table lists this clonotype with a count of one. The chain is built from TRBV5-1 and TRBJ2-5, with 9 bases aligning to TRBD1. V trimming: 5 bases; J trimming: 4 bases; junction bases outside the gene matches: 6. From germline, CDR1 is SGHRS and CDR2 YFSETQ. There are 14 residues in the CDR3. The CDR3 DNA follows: TGCGCCAGCAGGGATACAGGGGGCGCAGAGACCCAGTACTTC. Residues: CASRDTGGAETQYF. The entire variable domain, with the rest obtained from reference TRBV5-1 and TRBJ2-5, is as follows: KAGVTQTPRYLIKTRGQQVTLSCSPISGHRSVSWYQQTPGQGLQFLFEYFSETQRNKGNFPGRFSGRQFSNSRSEMNVSTLELGDSALYLCASRDTGGAETQYFGPGTRLLVL.

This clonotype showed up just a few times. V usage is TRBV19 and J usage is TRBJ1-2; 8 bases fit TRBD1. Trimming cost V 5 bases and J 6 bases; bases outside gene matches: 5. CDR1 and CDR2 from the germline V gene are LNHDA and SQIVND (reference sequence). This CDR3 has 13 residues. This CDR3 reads CASSATGVHGYTF. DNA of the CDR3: TGTGCCAGTAGTGCGACAGGGGTTCATGGCTACACCTTC.

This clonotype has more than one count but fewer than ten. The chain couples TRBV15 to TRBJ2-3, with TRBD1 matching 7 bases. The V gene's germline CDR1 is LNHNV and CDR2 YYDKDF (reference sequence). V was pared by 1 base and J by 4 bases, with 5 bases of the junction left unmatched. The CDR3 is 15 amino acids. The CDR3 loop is CATSRGDREADTQYF. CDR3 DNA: TGTGCCACCAGCAGAGGAGACAGGGAAGCAGATACGCAGTATTTT.

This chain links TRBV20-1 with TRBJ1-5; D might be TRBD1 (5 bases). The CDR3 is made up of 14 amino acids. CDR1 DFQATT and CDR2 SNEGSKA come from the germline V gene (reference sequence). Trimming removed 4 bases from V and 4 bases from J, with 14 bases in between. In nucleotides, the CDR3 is TGCAGTGCTATCCCCGGGACTGATAATCAGCCCCAGCATTTT. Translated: CSAIPGTDNQPQHF.

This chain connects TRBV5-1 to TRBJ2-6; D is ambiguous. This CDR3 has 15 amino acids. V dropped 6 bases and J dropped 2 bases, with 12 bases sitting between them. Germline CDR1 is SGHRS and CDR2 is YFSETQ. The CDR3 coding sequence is TGCGCCAGCAACAAGGGTGGAGCTGGGGCCAACGTCCTGACTTTC. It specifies CASNKGGAGANVLTF.

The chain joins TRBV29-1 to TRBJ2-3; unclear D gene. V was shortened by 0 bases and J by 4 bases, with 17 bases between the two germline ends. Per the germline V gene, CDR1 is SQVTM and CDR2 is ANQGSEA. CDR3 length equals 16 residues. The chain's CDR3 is CSVEDQLAGPADTQYF. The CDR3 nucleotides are TGCAGCGTTGAAGATCAGTTAGCCGGGCCCGCAGATACGCAGTATTTT.

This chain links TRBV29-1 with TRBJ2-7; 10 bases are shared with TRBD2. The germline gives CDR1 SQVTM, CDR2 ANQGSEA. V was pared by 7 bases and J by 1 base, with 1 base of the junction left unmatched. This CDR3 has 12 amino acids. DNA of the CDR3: TGCAGCGCTAGCGGGAGTTCCTACGAGCAGTACTTC. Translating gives CSASGSSYEQYF.

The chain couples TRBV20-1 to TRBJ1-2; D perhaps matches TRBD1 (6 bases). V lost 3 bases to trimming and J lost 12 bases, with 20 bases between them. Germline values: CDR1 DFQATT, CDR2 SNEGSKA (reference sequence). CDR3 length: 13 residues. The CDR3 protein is CSASNNQGSGHTF. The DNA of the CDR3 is TGCAGTGCTAGCAATAACCAGGGGTCGGGCCACACCTTC.

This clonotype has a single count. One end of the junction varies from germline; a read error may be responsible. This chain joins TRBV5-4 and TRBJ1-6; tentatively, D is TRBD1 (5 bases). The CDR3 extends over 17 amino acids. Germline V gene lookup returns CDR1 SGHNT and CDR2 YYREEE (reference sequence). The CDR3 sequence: CASSQIPAKGLYSPLHF. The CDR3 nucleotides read TGCGCCAGCAGCCAAATACCGGCTAAGGGACTCTATTCACCCCTCCACTTT.

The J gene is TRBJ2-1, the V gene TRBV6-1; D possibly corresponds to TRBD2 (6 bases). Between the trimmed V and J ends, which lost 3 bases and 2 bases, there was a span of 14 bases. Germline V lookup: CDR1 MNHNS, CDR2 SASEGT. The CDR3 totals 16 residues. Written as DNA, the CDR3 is TGTGCCAGCAGTGATGTGGGGGGATTCACCTACAATGAGCAGTTCTTC. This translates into CASSDVGGFTYNEQFF.

Written as DNA, the CDR3 is TGTGCCAGCAGCTTAACGGGCCCGGGCGGCCAAGAGACCCAGTACTTC. It is translated as CASSLTGPGGQETQYF. V and J are TRBV7-6 and TRBJ2-5; D gene uncertain. The CDR3 spans 16 residues. The germline CDR1 and CDR2 sequences are SGHVS and FNYEAQ. Trimming removed 2 bases from V and 1 base from J, with 14 bases in between.

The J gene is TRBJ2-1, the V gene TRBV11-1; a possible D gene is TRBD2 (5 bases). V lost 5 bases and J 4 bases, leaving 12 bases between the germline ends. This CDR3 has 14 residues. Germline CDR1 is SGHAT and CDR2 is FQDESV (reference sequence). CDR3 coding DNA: TGTGCCAGCAGCCGAGTCCGGGGATACAATGAGCAGTTCTTC. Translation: CASSRVRGYNEQFF.

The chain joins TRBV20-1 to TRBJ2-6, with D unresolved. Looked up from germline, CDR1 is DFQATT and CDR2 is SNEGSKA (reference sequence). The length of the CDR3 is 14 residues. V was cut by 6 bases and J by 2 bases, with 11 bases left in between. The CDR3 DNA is TGCAGTGCCCCGGTGAGAACTGGGGCCAACGTCCTGACTTTC. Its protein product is CSAPVRTGANVLTF.

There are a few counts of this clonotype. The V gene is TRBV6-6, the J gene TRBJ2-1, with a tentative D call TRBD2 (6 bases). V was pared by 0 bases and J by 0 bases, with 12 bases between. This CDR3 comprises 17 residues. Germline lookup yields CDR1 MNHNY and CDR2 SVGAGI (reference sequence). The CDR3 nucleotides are TGTGCCAGCAGTTACTCTTTCTTCGGGAGCTCCTACAATGAGCAGTTCTTC. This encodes CASSYSFFGSSYNEQFF.

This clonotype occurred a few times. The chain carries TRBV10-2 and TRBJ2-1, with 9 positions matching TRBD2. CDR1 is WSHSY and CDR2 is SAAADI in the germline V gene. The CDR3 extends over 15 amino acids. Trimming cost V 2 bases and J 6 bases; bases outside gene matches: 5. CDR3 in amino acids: CASSESGGRVNEQFF. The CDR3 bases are TGCGCCAGCAGTGAGAGCGGCGGGAGGGTCAATGAGCAGTTCTTC.